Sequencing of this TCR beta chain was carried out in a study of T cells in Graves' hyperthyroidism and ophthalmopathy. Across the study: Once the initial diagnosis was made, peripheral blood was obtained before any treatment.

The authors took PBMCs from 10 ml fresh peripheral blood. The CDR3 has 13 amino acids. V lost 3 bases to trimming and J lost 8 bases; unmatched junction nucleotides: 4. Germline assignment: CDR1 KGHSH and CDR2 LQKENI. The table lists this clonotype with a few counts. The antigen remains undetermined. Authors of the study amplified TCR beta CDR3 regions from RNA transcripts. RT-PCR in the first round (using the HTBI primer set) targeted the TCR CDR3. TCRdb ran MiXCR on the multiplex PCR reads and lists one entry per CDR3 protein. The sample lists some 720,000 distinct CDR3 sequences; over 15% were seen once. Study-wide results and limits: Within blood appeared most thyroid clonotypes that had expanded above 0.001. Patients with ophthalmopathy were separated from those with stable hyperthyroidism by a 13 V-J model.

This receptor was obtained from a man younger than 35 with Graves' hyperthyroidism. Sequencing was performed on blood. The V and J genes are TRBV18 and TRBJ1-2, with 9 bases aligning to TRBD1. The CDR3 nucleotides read TGTGCCAGCTCACCTAGGACAGGGGAAGGCTACACCTTC. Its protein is CASSPRTGEGYTF.